Below, one T cell receptor (beta chain) is given with its context. As yet, its antigen is unknown. The V segment lost 5 bases and the J segment 6 bases; nucleotides outside the gene matches: 16. This CDR3 contains 17 residues. From germline, CDR1 is MGHDK and CDR2 SYGVNS. This sample is drawn from a study of Ad26.COV2.S vaccination and SARS-CoV-2 variants. Whole-study findings and limits: There was a possibility that the TCR breadth and depth analyses underestimated total T cell responses. Ad26.COV2.S recipients had broader spike-specific TCRs (P = 0.0014).

Profiling relied on immunoSEQ multiplex PCR, and the TCRdb table lists in-frame clones only, not all of them. Here the sample spans about 350,000 clones, about nine tenths being singletons. Indicated treatment: roughly 20 received Ad26.COV2.S at low or high dose, single or two shots; about five received placebo; per-sample allocation not given. At day 63 after the first vaccine or placebo injection, samples were drawn. An Ad26 vector was used to express Wuhan-strain SARS-CoV-2 spike as the vaccine. The source was peripheral blood, collected in a trial of Ad26.COV2.S vaccine versus placebo. The receptor comes from a person between 18 and 65 years old who received the Ad26.COV2.S COVID-19 vaccine or a placebo. J is TRBJ2-1 and V is TRBV25-1, with TRBD2 matching over 7 bases. The CDR3, as DNA: TGTGCCAGCAGTCCCTTGTTGGGGGGAGGGTTGGTCAATGAGCAGTTCTTC. Protein sequence: CASSPLLGGGLVNEQFF. The variable domain in full, completed from reference TRBV25-1 and TRBJ2-1, reads EADIYQTPRYLVIGTGKKITLECSQTMGHDKMYWYQQDPGMELHLIHYSYGVNSTEKGDLSSESTVSRIRTEHFPLTLESARPSHTSQYLCASSPLLGGGLVNEQFFGPGTRLTVL.